Listed below are T cell receptor beta chains from one sample, sequenced in a study of blood T cell repertoires in COVID-19. The table came from immunoSEQ multiplex PCR; TCRdb's copy has only in-frame clones and leaves some out. The sample carries about 83,000 clones, more than 75% recorded once. Sequencing was done on a sample of peripheral blood. These receptor sequences come from a man at least 80 years old with active or convalescent COVID-19. CDR3s include the opening cysteine and the closing phenylalanine or tryptophan. Each record gives: clone size, D gene, V gene, J gene, CDR3 protein, CDR3 DNA. D genes are given only for firm matches. Some rows have no size entry. The others give once, few or many, or a class for an expanded clone.

few	NA	TRBV7-7	TRBJ2-5	CASSLAGAGETQYF	TGTGCCAGCTCCCTTGCGGGGGCCGGGGAGACCCAGTACTTC
NA	TRBD1	TRBV30	TRBJ2-5	CAWSPGTAPGTQYF	TGTGCCTGGAGTCCCGGGACAGCTCCGGGGACCCAGTACTTC
NA	NA	TRBV19	TRBJ1-3	CASSIGGPRGGTIYF	TGTGCCAGTAGTATCGGGGGACCCCGGGGTGGCACCATATATTTT
NA	TRBD2	TRBV6-2/TRBV6-3	TRBJ2-3	CASSYSTVEGLAGGGTQYF	TGTGCCAGCAGTTACTCGACGGTGGAGGGACTCGCGGGGGGAGGGACGCAGTATTTT
NA	TRBD2	TRBV2	TRBJ2-1	CASSQAGTEQFF	TGTGCCAGCAGCCAAGCGGGGACTGAGCAGTTCTTC
few	TRBD1	TRBV6-6	TRBJ1-1	CASRPTGMNTEAFF	TGTGCCAGCAGGCCGACAGGGATGAACACTGAAGCTTTCTTT
NA	NA	TRBV19	TRBJ1-5	CASSTSMFQPQHF	TGTGCCAGTAGTACATCCATGTTTCAGCCCCAGCATTTT
NA	NA	TRBV5-1	TRBJ2-3	CASSRQMGTDTQYF	TGCGCCAGCAGTAGACAGATGGGCACAGATACGCAGTATTTT
NA	NA	TRBV19	TRBJ1-1	CASSIREPTEAFF	TGTGCCAGTAGTATAAGGGAGCCCACTGAAGCTTTCTTT
NA	TRBD1	TRBV5-8	TRBJ2-5	CASSKTGQTGETQYF	TGTGCCAGCAGCAAAACGGGACAGACTGGGGAGACCCAGTACTTC
once	TRBD1	TRBV7-9	TRBJ1-2	CASSTGTGGLVGYTF	TGTGCCAGCAGCACCGGGACAGGGGGTTTGGTTGGCTACACCTTC
NA	TRBD1	TRBV27	TRBJ2-1	CASRLTGGGKNNEQFF	TGTGCCAGCAGGCTTACAGGGGGCGGAAAAAACAATGAGCAGTTCTTC
NA	NA	TRBV29-1	TRBJ1-1	CSAHSNTEAFF	TGCAGCGCCCACTCGAACACTGAAGCTTTCTTT
NA	NA	TRBV5-1	TRBJ2-5	CASSLTSTGETQYF	TGCGCCAGCAGCCTCACATCGACAGGAGAGACCCAGTACTTC
NA	NA	TRBV5-1	TRBJ2-3	CASSLVHRDTDTQYF	TGCGCCAGCAGCTTGGTCCACAGGGACACAGATACGCAGTATTTT
NA	NA	TRBV5-8	TRBJ1-5	CASSLTYSNQPQHF	TGTGCCAGCAGCCTTACTTATAGCAATCAGCCCCAGCATTTT
NA	TRBD1	TRBV27	TRBJ1-5	CASSLSSGGNQPQHF	TGTGCCAGCAGTTTATCTTCAGGGGGCAACCAGCCCCAGCATTTT
NA	TRBD2	TRBV11-2	TRBJ2-1	CASSLSGRGYDEQFF	TGTGCCAGCAGCCTGAGCGGGAGAGGGTACGATGAGCAGTTCTTC
NA	TRBD1	TRBV5-4	TRBJ2-5	CASSFQGAQETQYF	TGTGCCAGCAGCTTTCAGGGGGCCCAAGAGACCCAGTACTTC
few	NA	TRBV6-1	TRBJ1-5	CASSELRAPNQPQHF	TGTGCCAGCAGTGAACTCAGGGCTCCCAATCAGCCCCAGCATTTT
once	NA	TRBV30	TRBJ1-1	CAWSSGDYSNTEAFF	TGTGCCTGGAGTTCGGGGGACTACTCGAACACTGAAGCTTTCTTT
once	NA	TRBV25-1	TRBJ1-3	CASSESRGYGNTIYF	TGTGCCAGCAGTGAATCGCGGGGGTACGGAAACACCATATATTTT
NA	TRBD1	TRBV19	TRBJ1-4	CASNPGTGGQGNEKLFF	TGTGCCAGTAACCCTGGGACAGGGGGCCAGGGTAATGAAAAACTGTTTTTT
NA	TRBD1	TRBV29-1	TRBJ1-1	CSARGQGGTNTEAFF	TGCAGCGCCAGGGGACAGGGGGGAACAAACACTGAAGCTTTCTTT
once	NA	TRBV5-1	TRBJ1-6	CASSLVQGRIGSPLHF	TGCGCCAGCAGCTTGGTGCAGGGGCGCATCGGTTCACCCCTCCACTTT
NA	TRBD1	TRBV5-8	TRBJ2-1	CASSAGTGGRNEQFF	TGTGCCAGCAGCGCCGGGACAGGGGGCAGGAATGAGCAGTTCTTC
NA	TRBD1	TRBV6-5	TRBJ1-2	CASSRRDRGHYGYTF	TGTGCCAGCAGTAGAAGGGACAGGGGGCACTATGGCTACACCTTC
NA	NA	TRBV6-1	TRBJ2-2	CASSDAFWANTGELFF	TGTGCCAGCAGTGATGCATTCTGGGCTAACACCGGGGAGCTGTTTTTT
few	NA	TRBV2	TRBJ2-2	CASRGGRSGFAGELFF	TGTGCCAGCAGGGGGGGACGAAGCGGGTTCGCCGGGGAGCTGTTTTTT
NA	NA	TRBV21-1	TRBJ1-1	CASSQDIGPNTEAFF	TGTGCCAGCAGCCAGGACATAGGCCCGAACACTGAAGCTTTCTTT
NA	TRBD1	TRBV5-1	TRBJ2-5	CASSLGAQGEETQYF	TGCGCCAGCAGCTTGGGGGCCCAGGGGGAAGAGACCCAGTACTTC
NA	NA	TRBV11-2	TRBJ1-6	CASSLAGGRFGSPLHF	TGTGCCAGCAGCTTAGCCGGCGGGCGATTTGGGTCACCCCTCCACTTT
once	TRBD2	TRBV5-1	TRBJ2-3	CASKRGDTQYF	TGCGCCAGCAAGCGGGGAGATACGCAGTATTTT
NA	NA	TRBV19	TRBJ1-2	CATWLNGYTF	TGTGCCACCTGGCTTAATGGCTACACCTTC
NA	TRBD1	TRBV6-5	TRBJ1-5	CASARDRGSNQPQHF	TGTGCCAGCGCCCGGGACAGAGGTAGCAATCAGCCCCAGCATTTT
NA	TRBD1	TRBV5-1	TRBJ1-4	CASSPKRDRDATNEKLFF	TGCGCCAGCAGTCCAAAACGGGACAGAGATGCAACTAATGAAAAACTGTTTTTT
NA	TRBD1	TRBV3-1/TRBV3-2	TRBJ1-3	CASSPRQGSGNTIYF	TGTGCCAGCAGCCCGCGACAGGGCAGTGGAAACACCATATATTTT
NA	TRBD1	TRBV6-6	TRBJ1-2	CASSYSRRQGEYGYTF	TGTGCCAGCAGTTACTCCCGGAGACAGGGGGAGTATGGCTACACCTTC
NA	NA	TRBV28	TRBJ1-4	CASSFPRADEKLFF	TGTGCCAGCAGTTTCCCCAGGGCGGATGAAAAACTGTTTTTT
NA	NA	TRBV5-1	TRBJ1-1	CASSLFRDRDTEAFF	TGCGCCAGCAGCTTATTCCGTGACCGGGACACTGAAGCTTTCTTT
NA	NA	TRBV19	TRBJ2-5	CASSGGARETQYF	TGTGCCAGTAGTGGGGGGGCGAGGGAGACCCAGTACTTC
once	NA	TRBV3-1/TRBV3-2	TRBJ2-1	CASSQHPPGPSNEQFF	TGTGCCAGCAGCCAACACCCGCCAGGGCCGAGCAATGAGCAGTTCTTC
few	NA	TRBV5-1	TRBJ1-2	CASSPPTVNYGYTF	TGCGCCAGCAGCCCCCCCACAGTTAACTATGGCTACACCTTC
NA	NA	TRBV2	TRBJ2-2	CASREGSNTGELFF	TGTGCCAGCAGGGAGGGCAGTAACACCGGGGAGCTGTTTTTT
NA	NA	TRBV27	TRBJ1-6	CASSAQGSYNSPLHF	TGTGCCAGCAGTGCCCAGGGGTCCTATAATTCACCCCTCCACTTT
NA	NA	TRBV30	TRBJ2-3	CAWSSRVARGTDTQYF	TGTGCCTGGAGTTCCCGGGTAGCCCGAGGCACAGATACGCAGTATTTT
NA	NA	TRBV29-1	TRBJ1-1	CSVVSALETEAFF	TGCAGCGTTGTTTCGGCCTTGGAGACTGAAGCTTTCTTT
few	TRBD1	TRBV9	TRBJ1-1	CASSGGTGEAFF	TGTGCCAGCAGCGGAGGGACAGGTGAAGCTTTCTTT
NA	TRBD1	TRBV30	TRBJ1-3	CAWSEHRGPGNTIYF	TGTGCCTGGAGTGAACACAGGGGGCCGGGAAACACCATATATTTT
few	TRBD2	TRBV7-9	TRBJ2-1	CASSSLAGDIEQFF	TGTGCCAGCAGCTCACTAGCGGGGGACATCGAGCAGTTCTTC
NA	NA	TRBV5-1	TRBJ1-2	CASSPDTGLGGYTF	TGCGCCAGCAGCCCGGACACGGGCCTTGGAGGCTACACCTTC
once	NA	TRBV9	TRBJ2-2	CASSVVGYTGELFF	TGTGCCAGCAGCGTAGTCGGGTACACCGGGGAGCTGTTTTTT
NA	NA	TRBV21-1	TRBJ2-6	CASSKFNRGASGANVLTF	TGTGCCAGCAGCAAATTTAACAGGGGCGCTTCCGGGGCCAACGTCCTGACTTTC
NA	NA	TRBV19	TRBJ1-2	CASSTEGHLREGYTF	TGTGCCAGTAGCACAGAGGGTCACCTAAGGGAGGGCTACACCTTC
NA	NA	TRBV3-1/TRBV3-2	TRBJ1-1	CASKGLGGSEAFF	TGTGCCAGCAAGGGGCTGGGGGGATCTGAAGCTTTCTTT
NA	NA	TRBV5-1	TRBJ2-3	CASAPQTRGTDTQYF	TGCGCCAGCGCCCCCCAAACGCGTGGCACAGATACGCAGTATTTT
NA	TRBD2	TRBV5-1	TRBJ2-2	CASRSSGRRRDTGELFF	TGCGCCAGCCGATCTAGCGGGAGACGGCGGGACACCGGGGAGCTGTTTTTT
NA	TRBD2	TRBV29-1	TRBJ2-3	CSVSSGGAHTQYF	TGCAGCGTTTCTAGCGGGGGGGCGCATACGCAGTATTTT